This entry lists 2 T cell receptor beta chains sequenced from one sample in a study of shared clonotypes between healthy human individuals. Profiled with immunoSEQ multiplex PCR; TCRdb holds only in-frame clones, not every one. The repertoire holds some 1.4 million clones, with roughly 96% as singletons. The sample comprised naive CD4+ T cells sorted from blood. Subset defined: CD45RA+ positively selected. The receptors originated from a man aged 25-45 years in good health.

The CDR3 DNA follows: TGTGCCAGCAAACGAGGGACAGGGGGAGATACGCAGTATTTT. It codes for CASKRGTGGDTQYF. The chain joins TRBV2 to TRBJ2-3, with 11 bases that match TRBD1. Germline-derived CDR1 and CDR2 are SNHLY and FYNNEI. The junction had 5 bases not matched to a gene; V was cut back by 7 bases and J by 5 bases. The CDR3 has 14 amino acids.

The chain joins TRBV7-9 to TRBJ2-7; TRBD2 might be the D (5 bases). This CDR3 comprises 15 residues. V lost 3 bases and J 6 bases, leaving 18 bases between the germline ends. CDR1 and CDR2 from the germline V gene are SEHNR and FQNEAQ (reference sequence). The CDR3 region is CASSLGLREGGEQYF. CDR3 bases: TGTGCCAGCAGCTTGGGTTTGAGGGAAGGAGGCGAGCAGTACTTC.